Described below is a single T cell receptor (beta chain) sequence and its context. The antigen is not known. The germline V gene has CDR1 LGHNA and CDR2 YNFKEQ. This CDR3 has 16 amino acids. V was clipped by 1 base and J by 4 bases; unmatched bases: 5. This sample was included in a study of T cell responses to AZD1222 COVID-19 vaccine. Across the whole study: Pooled in the analysis were second doses at about 4 or about 12 weeks. Study-wide results and limits: Seropositive AZD1222 recipients at baseline numbered only five or six.

TCRdb keeps only in-frame clones here, not all; method: immunoSEQ multiplex PCR. The profile covers more than 150,000 clones, with 85% to 90% appearing a single time and 5% to 7% taken by the ten largest. The TCR sequence derives from an adult in good health. J is TRBJ1-5 and V is TRBV4-2, with 9 bases lining up with TRBD1. This material consisted of peripheral blood, taken on day 0 of AZD1222 vaccination. The DNA for the CDR3 is TGTGCCAGCAGCCAAGTACTTGGGACAGGGAATCAGCCCCAGCATTTT. Its protein product is CASSQVLGTGNQPQHF.